This record covers a single T cell receptor (beta chain). No cognate antigen has been identified for it. No much larger clone exists at a distance of one base, and base qualities are not known. No immune events, such as infections, were documented for the healthy donors during the collection period. To calibrate time-dependent variance in a beta-binomial model of T-cell clone differential abundance, blood repertoires from healthy donors were used as a training cohort. There were ten or so healthy donors in the training cohort, of whom 3 were female and 7 were male. The donors were between about 25 and 65 years old, with an average age of about 45 years. Obtained from a commercial supplier, whole blood was collected from each healthy donor at three time points set two to three weeks apart. Genomic DNA was extracted from unsorted whole blood for immunosequencing. The source of the sample is a study of identifying expanded T cells in peripheral blood (dated by TCRdb to 2018 to 2020). Concerning the study at large: Technical replicates were generated by sequencing separate aliquots of the same genomic DNA pool, with four replicates compared pairwise. What the study reported, not specific to this receptor: The binomial model flagged 0.9 to 1.5 differentially abundant clones between technical replicates but 15 to 17 over roughly two weeks and over 18 over roughly 4 weeks. Across all healthy-donor time intervals, the beta-binomial model significantly lowered both the number of clones called differentially abundant and the false-positive rate. In all healthy donors, the variance in clone template counts between samples taken roughly two weeks apart rose significantly as total template count increased. The authors expected that biological variance in healthy repertoires might rise further over much longer intervals, such as months to years.

TCRbeta CDR3 regions were profiled with the immunoSEQ Assay using bias-controlled multiplex PCR amplification of genomic DNA. On the authors' methods: The absolute abundance of each unique TCRbeta CDR3 region was quantified after sequences were collapsed and filtered. Differential abundance was tested with two models: a binomial (Fisher-equivalent) model and a beta-binomial model that adds time-dependent variance fitted from healthy donors. Clones with fewer than 5 combined templates were excluded, and clones with Benjamini-Hochberg FDR below 0.01 were called differentially abundant. In the beta-binomial model, variance was expressed as a function of the total template count across the two samples, in the form v = (b*log(k)+a)^2. Entries here come from immuneACCESS through TCRdb and include only in-frame sequences with V and J called. Some clones fail to appear in such tables; in the studies checked, an unresolved V gene covers under half of the shortfall, and the cause of the remainder is unknown. From that table come the V and J calls and clone size; the DNA was used to work out D and trimming. This sample gives some 93,000 clones in total; roughly 87% of them show up just once. Approximately 5% of the sample comes from the top ten.

V was cut back by 1 base and J by 0 bases, leaving a gap of 8 bases between them. Reading from cysteine to phenylalanine, the CDR3 counts 15 amino acids. Of all the DNA, just the CDR3 is kept, 45 bases in frame from base 1. Based on the germline V gene, the CDR1 and CDR2 sequences are SGHTA and FQGNSA. The sequenced material came from blood. The sequence is built from TRBV7-2 and TRBJ2-3; the D gene assignment is ambiguous. This clonotype originated in a person aged 18-70 years in good health. DNA sequence: TGTGCCAGCAGCTTAGACCCAAGTAGCACAGATACGCAGTATTTT. It specifies CASSLDPSSTDTQYF. Here the CDR3 is joined to the reference TRBV7-2 and TRBJ2-3 genes, and the full variable domain is: GAGVSQSPSNKVTEKGKDVELRCDPISGHTALYWYRQSLGQGLEFLIYFQGNSAPDKSGLPSDRFSAERTGGSVSTLTIQRTQQEDSAVYLCASSLDPSSTDTQYFGPGTRLTVL.